The present TCR beta chain was sequenced within a study of identical twins. From the 5' RACE reads, TCRdb called clonotypes with MiXCR, one entry per CDR3 protein. There are about 700,000 distinct CDR3 sequences in the sample; roughly 6% occur only once, and around 1.9% lies in the top ten. Donors uniformly comprised healthy Caucasians. V lost 2 bases and J lost 0, with 11 bases in between. The CDR3 contains 16 residues. The chain links TRBV12-3 or TRBV12-4 to TRBJ1-5; D remains ambiguous. Sequenced: naive T cells sorted from blood. This receptor was obtained from a man younger than 35 in good health. The CDR3 here is CASSLWFGDSNQPQHF. The CDR3 nucleotides read TGTGCCAGCAGTTTATGGTTCGGGGATAGCAATCAGCCCCAGCATTTT.